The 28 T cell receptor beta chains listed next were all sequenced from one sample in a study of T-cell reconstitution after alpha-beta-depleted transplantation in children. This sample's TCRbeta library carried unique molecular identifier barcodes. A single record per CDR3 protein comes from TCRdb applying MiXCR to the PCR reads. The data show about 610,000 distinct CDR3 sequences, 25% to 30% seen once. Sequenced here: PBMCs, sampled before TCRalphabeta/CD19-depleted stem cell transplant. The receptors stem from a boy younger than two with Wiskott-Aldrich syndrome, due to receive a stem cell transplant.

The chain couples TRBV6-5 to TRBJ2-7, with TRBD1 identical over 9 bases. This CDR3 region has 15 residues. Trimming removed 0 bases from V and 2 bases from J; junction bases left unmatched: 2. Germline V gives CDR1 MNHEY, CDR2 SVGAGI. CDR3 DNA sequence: TGTGCCAGCAGTTACTCGCGGGACAGGGCCTACGAGCAGTACTTC. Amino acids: CASSYSRDRAYEQYF.

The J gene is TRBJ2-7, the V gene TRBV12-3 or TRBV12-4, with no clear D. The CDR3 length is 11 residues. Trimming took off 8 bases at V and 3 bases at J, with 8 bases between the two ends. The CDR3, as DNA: TGTGCCAGCCAGCACGACTACGAGCAGTACTTC. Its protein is CASQHDYEQYF.

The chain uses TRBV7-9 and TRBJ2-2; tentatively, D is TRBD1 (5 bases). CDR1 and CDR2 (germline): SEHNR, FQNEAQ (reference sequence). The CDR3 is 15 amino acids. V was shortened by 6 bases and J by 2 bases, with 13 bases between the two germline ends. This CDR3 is CASSAWQGNTGELFF. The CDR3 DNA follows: TGTGCCAGCAGTGCATGGCAGGGAAACACCGGGGAGCTGTTTTTT.

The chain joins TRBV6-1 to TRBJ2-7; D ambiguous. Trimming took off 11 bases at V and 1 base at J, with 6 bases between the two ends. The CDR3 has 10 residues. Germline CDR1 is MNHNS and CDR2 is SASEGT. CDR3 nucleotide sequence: TGTGCCGCCAGATCCTACGAGCAGTACTTC. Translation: CAARSYEQYF.

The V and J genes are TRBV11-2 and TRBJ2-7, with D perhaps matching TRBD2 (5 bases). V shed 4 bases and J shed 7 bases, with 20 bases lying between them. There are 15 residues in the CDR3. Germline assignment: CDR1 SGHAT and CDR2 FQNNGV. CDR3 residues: CASSSRGSGRWEQYF. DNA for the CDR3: TGTGCCAGCAGCTCCCGTGGGAGCGGAAGGTGGGAGCAGTACTTC.

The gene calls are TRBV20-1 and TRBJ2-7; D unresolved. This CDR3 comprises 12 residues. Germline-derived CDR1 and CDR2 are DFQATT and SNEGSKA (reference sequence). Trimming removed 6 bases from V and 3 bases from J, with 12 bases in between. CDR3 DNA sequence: TGCAGTGCGACGGGCACCCGCTACGAGCAGTACTTC. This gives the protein CSATGTRYEQYF.

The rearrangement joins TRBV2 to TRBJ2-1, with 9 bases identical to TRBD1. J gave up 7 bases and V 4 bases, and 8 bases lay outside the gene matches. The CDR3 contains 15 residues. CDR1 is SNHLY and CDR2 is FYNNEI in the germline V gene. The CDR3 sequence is CASSGDRAFGNEQFF. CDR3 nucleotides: TGTGCCAGCAGTGGGGACAGGGCTTTTGGAAATGAGCAGTTCTTC.

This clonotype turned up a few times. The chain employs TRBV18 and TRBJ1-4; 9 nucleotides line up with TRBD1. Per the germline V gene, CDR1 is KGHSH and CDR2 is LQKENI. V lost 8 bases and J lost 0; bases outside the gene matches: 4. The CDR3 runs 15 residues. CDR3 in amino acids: CASQDRGATNEKLFF. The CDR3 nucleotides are TGTGCCAGCCAGGACAGGGGCGCAACTAATGAAAAACTGTTTTTT.

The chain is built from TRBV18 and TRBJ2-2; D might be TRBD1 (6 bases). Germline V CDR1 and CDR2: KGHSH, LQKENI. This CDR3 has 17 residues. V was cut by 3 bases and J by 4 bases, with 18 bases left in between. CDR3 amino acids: CASSPRILQGITGELFF. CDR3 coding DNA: TGTGCCAGCTCACCTAGGATCCTACAGGGTATCACCGGGGAGCTGTTTTTT.

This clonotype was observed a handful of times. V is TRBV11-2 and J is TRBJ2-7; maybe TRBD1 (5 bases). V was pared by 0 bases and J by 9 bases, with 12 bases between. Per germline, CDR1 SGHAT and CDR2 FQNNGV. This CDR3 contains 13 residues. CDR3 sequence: CASSLEQELLQYF. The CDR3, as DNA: TGTGCCAGCAGCTTAGAACAGGAACTTCTGCAGTACTTC.

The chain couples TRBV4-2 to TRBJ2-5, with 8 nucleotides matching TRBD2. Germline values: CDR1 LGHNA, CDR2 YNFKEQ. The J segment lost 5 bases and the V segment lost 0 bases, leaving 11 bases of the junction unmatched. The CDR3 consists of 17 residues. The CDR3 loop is CASSQDGTSGGYETQYF. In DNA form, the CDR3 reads TGTGCCAGCAGCCAAGACGGTACTAGCGGTGGGTACGAGACCCAGTACTTC.

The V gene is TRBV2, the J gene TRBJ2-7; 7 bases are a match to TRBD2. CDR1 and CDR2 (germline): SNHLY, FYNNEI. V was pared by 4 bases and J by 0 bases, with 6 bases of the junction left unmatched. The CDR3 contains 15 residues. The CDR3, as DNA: TGTGCCAGCAGTGTATACGGGAGGAACTCCTACGAGCAGTACTTC. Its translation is CASSVYGRNSYEQYF.

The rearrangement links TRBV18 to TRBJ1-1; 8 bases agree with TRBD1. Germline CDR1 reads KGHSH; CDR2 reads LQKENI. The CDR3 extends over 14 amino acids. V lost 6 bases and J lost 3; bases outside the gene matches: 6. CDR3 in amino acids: CASSLQGVDTEAFF. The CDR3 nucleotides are TGTGCCAGCTCCTTACAGGGGGTAGACACTGAAGCTTTCTTT.

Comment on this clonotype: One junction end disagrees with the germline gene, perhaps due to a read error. The CDR3 nucleotides are TGCGCCAGCAGCCCATGGGGGCATACGAACACCGGGGAGCTGTTTTTC. Translating it yields CASSPWGHTNTGELFF. The chain carries TRBV5-1 and TRBJ2-2; TRBD1 is a possible D gene (6 bases). This CDR3 contains 16 residues. The V gene's germline CDR1 is SGHRS and CDR2 YFSETQ.

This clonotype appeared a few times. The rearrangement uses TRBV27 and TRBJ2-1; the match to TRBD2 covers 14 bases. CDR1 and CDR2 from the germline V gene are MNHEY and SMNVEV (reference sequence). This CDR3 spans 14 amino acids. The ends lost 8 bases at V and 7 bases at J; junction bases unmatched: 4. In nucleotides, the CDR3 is TGTGCCAGCTCGACTAGCGGGAGGGCAAATGAGCAGTTCTTC. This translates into CASSTSGRANEQFF.

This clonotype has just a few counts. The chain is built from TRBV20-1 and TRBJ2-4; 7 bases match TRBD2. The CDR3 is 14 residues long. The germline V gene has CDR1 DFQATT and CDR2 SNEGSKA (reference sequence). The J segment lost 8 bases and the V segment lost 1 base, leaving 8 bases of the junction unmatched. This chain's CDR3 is CSARVLAGIYIQYF. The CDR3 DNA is TGCAGTGCTAGAGTGTTAGCGGGTATCTACATTCAGTACTTC.

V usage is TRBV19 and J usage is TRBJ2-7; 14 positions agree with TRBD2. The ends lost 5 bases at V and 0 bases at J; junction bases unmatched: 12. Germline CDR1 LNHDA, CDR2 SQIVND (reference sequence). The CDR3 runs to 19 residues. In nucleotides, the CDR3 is TGTGCCAGTAGTGTTCACGCGGGACTAGCGGGAGACGTCTCCTACGAGCAGTACTTC. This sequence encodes CASSVHAGLAGDVSYEQYF.

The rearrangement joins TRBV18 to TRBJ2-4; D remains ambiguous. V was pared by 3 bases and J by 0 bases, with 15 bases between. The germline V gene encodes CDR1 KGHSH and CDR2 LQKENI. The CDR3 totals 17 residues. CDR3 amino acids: CASSPLASHLAKNIQYF. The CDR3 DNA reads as TGTGCCAGCTCACCCCTCGCCAGTCATCTAGCCAAAAACATTCAGTACTTC.

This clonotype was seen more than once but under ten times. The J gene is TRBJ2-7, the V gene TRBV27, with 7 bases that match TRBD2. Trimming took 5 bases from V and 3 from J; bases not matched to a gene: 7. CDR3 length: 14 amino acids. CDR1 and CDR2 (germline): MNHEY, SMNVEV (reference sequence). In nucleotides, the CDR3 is TGTGCCAGCAGTCTCGAGCGGGATAACTACGAGCAGTACTTC. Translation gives CASSLERDNYEQYF.

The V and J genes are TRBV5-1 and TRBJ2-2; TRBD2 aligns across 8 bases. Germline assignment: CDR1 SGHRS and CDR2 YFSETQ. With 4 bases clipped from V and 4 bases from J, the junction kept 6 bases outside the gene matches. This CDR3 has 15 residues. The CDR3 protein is CASSPTSVLTGELFF. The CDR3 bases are TGCGCCAGCAGCCCGACTAGCGTACTCACCGGGGAGCTGTTTTTT.

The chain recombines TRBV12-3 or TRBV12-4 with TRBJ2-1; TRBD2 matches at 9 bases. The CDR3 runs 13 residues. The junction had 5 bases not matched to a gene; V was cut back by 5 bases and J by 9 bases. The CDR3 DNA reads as TGTGCCAGCAGTCCGGGACTAGCTATTGAGCAGTTCTTC. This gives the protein CASSPGLAIEQFF.

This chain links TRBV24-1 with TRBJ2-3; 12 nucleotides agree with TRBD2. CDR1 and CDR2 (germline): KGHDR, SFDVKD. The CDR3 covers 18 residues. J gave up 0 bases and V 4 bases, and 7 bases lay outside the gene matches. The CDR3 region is CATSDLGTSGYSTDTQYF. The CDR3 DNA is TGTGCCACCAGTGACCTGGGGACTAGCGGGTATAGCACAGATACGCAGTATTTT.

The CDR3 DNA sequence: TGTGCCAGCAGTGGACAGGGCGTCGCCTATGGCTACACCTTC. Its protein is CASSGQGVAYGYTF. The rearrangement links TRBV6-1 to TRBJ1-2, with 7 positions matching TRBD1. CDR3 length: 14 residues. Per the germline V gene, CDR1 is MNHNS and CDR2 is SASEGT. Losses at the gene ends were 4 bases for V and 4 bases for J; bases not matched to a gene: 6.

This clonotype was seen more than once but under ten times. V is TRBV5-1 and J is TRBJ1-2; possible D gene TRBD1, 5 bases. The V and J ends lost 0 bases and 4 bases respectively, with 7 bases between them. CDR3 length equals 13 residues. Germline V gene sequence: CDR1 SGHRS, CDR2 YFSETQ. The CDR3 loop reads CASSLDRTYGYTF. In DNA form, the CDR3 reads TGCGCCAGCAGCTTGGACAGGACCTATGGCTACACCTTC.

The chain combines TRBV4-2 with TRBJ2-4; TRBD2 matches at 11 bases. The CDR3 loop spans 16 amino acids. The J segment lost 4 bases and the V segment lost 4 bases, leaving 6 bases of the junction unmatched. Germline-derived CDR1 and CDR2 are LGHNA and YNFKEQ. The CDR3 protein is CASSLAGTSGKNIQYF. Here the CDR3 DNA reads TGTGCCAGCAGCCTCGCCGGGACTAGCGGAAAAAACATTCAGTACTTC.

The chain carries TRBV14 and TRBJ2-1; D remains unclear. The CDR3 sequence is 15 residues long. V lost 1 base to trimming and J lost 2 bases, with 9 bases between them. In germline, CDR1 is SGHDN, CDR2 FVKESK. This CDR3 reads CASSQGRSPYNEQFF. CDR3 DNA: TGTGCCAGCAGCCAAGGCCGGTCTCCCTACAATGAGCAGTTCTTC.

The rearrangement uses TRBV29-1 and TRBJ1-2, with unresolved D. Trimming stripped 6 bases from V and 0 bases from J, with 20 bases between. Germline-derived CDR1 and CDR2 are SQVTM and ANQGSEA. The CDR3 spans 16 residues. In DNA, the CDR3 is TGCAGCGTCTCGGCTGGGCGTCCCCTAGCTAACTATGGCTACACCTTC. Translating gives CSVSAGRPLANYGYTF.

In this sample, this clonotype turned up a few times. CDR3 amino acids: CASSMRGGTEAFF. The CDR3 DNA follows: TGTGCCAGTAGTATGAGGGGAGGCACTGAAGCTTTCTTT. The genes are TRBV19 and TRBJ1-1; TRBD1 might be the D (5 bases). This CDR3 has 13 amino acids. The V gene lost 3 bases and the J gene lost 4 bases, with 9 bases spanning the gap. Per germline, CDR1 LNHDA and CDR2 SQIVND (reference sequence). The whole variable domain, remainder taken from reference TRBV19 and TRBJ1-1, is DGGITQSPKYLFRKEGQNVTLSCEQNLNHDAMYWYRQDPGQGLRLIYYSQIVNDFQKGDIAEGYSVSREKKESFPLTVTSAQKNPTAFYLCASSMRGGTEAFFGQGTRLTVV.